This T cell receptor (beta chain) derives from a study of cytomegalovirus exposure and HLA in healthy donors. For this clone: The target antigen is unknown.

V shed 4 bases and J 2 bases; nucleotides not matched to a gene: 14. From germline, CDR1 is LGHNA and CDR2 YSLEER. This CDR3 is 18 amino acids long. 60 Vbeta and 13 Jbeta primers were used in PCR. The repertoire was sequenced with immunoSEQ multiplex PCR; TCRdb's copy has only in-frame clones and lacks some. This table holds 210,000 or so clones, 80% to 90% found once. Study results and limitations: Earlier analysis looked at TCR beta V segments, and most were productive about 90% or about 30% of the time. According to a later analysis, most TCR beta chains associated with CMV appeared HLA-restricted.

This sequence originates from a woman in her late teens or twenties in good health and CMV-seronegative. J is TRBJ2-7 and V is TRBV4-3; TRBD1 matches at 10 bases. Sequences were obtained from PBMCs. CDR3 sequence (DNA): TGCGCCAGCAGCCGAAAAAACCCCGGGACAGGGGCCCCCTACGAGCAGTACTTC. This gives the protein CASSRKNPGTGAPYEQYF.